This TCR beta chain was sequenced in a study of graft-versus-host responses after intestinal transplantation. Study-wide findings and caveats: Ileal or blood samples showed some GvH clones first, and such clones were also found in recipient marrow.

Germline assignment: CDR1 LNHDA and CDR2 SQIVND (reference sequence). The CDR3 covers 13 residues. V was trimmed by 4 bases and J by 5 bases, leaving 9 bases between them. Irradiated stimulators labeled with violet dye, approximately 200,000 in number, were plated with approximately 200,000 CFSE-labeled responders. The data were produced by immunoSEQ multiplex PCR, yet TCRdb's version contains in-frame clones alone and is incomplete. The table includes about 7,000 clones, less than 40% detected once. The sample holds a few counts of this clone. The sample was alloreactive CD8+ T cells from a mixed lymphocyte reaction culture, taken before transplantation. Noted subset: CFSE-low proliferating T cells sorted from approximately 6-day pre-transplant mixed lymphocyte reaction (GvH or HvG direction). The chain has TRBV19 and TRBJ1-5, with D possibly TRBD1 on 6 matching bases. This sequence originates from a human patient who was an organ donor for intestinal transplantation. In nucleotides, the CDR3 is TGTGCCAGTAGTAACAGGGATTATCAGCCCCAGCATTTT. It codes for CASSNRDYQPQHF.